Sequencing of this TCR beta chain was carried out in a study of T cells in Graves' hyperthyroidism and ophthalmopathy. Study-level information: Peripheral blood was taken when the disease was first diagnosed, before any treatment began.

Amplified TCR beta CDR3 regions derived from RNA transcripts. First-round RT-PCR of the TCR CDR3 relied on the HTBI primer set. TCRdb itself ran the multiplex PCR reads through MiXCR, one entry per CDR3 protein. The sample lists hundreds of thousands of distinct CDR3 sequences; approximately 16% were seen once. Germline assignment: CDR1 MNHNS and CDR2 SASEGT. V shed 5 bases, J shed 2 bases, and the junction held 2 bases outside the gene matches. CDR3 length equals 13 residues. Exclusions: uncontrolled infection, other autoimmune disease, pregnancy, lactation. The sequenced sample was blood. This TCR was recovered from a woman aged 18-30 years with Graves' hyperthyroidism. The rearrangement links TRBV6-1 to TRBJ1-2; 7 nucleotides match TRBD1. CDR3 loop: CASSMGQNYGYTF. The CDR3 DNA reads as TGTGCCAGCAGTATGGGACAGAACTATGGCTACACCTTC.